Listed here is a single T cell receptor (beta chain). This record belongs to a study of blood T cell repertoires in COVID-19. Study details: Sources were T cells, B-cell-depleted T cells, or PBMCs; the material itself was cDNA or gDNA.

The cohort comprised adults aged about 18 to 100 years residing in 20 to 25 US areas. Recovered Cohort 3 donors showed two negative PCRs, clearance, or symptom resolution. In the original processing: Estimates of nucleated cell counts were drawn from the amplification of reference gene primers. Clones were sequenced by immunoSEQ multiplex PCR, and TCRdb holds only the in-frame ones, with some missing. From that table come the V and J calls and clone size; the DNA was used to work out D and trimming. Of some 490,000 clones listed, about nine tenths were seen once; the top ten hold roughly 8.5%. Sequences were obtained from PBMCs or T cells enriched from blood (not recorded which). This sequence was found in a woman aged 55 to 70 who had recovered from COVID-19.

For the CDR3, the DNA is TGTGCCAGCAGCAGAGGGACAGGTGATACCGGGGAGCTGTTTTTT. Protein: CASSRGTGDTGELFF. The V and J genes are TRBV6-5 and TRBJ2-2; TRBD1 matches 8 bases. V trimming: 6 bases; J trimming: 5 bases; junction bases outside the gene matches: 8. Germline V gene sequence: CDR1 MNHEY, CDR2 SVGAGI. CDR3 length equals 15 residues.